This TCR beta chain was identified during a study of blood T cell repertoires in COVID-19. V was clipped by 6 bases and J by 4 bases, with 16 bases between them. CDR3 length equals 14 residues. The germline gives CDR1 LNHDA, CDR2 SQIVND (reference sequence). Assay used: immunoSEQ multiplex PCR; TCRdb lists only in-frame clones, some missing. The table shows 150,000 to 200,000 clones, with roughly 93% occurring only once. Sequencing was done on a sample of peripheral blood. This TCR came from a woman aged 55-69 years with COVID-19, enrolled during active disease. The chain combines TRBV19 with TRBJ2-7; D is possibly TRBD2 (5 bases). The CDR3 DNA reads as TGTGCCAGTAGCCCCAAAGGAGGTCAATACGAGCAGTACTTC. Amino acids: CASSPKGGQYEQYF.